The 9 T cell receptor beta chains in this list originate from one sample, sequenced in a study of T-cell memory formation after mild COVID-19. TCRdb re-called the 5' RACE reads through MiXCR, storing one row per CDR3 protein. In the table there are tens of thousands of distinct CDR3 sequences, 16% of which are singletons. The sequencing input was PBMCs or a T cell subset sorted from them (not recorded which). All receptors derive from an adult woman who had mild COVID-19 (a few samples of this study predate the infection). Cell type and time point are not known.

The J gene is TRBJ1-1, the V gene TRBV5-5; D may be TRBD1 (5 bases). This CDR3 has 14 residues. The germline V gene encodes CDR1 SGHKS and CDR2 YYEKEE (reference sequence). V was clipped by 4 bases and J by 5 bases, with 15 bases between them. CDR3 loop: CASSETPGATEAFF. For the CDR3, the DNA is TGTGCCAGCAGCGAGACTCCCGGGGCTACTGAAGCTTTCTTT.

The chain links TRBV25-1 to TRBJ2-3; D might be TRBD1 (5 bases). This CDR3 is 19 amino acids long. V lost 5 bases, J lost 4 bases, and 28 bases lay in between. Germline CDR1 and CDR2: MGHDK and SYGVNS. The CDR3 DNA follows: TGTGCCAGCAGTCCTCCGGTAGGGGCGCTTGGTGTTTTCGCAGATACGCAGTATTTT. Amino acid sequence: CASSPPVGALGVFADTQYF.

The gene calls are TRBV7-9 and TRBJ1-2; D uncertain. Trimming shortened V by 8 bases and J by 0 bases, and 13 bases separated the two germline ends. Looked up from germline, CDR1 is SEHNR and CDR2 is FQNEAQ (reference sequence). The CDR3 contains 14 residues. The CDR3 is CASGSAGANYGYTF. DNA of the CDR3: TGTGCCAGCGGGTCCGCCGGAGCTAACTATGGCTACACCTTC. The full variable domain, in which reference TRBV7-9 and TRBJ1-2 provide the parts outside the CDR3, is DTGVSQNPRHKITKRGQNVTFRCDPISEHNRLYWYRQTLGQGPEFLTYFQNEAQLEKSRLLSDRFSAERPKGSFSTLEIQRTEQGDSAMYLCASGSAGANYGYTFGSGTRLTVV.

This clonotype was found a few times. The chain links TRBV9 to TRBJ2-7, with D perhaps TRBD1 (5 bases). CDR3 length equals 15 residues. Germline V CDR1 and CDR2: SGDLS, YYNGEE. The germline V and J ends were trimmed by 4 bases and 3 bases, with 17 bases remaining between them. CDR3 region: CASSLDIETVYEQYF. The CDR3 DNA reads TGTGCCAGCAGCCTCGATATCGAGACAGTCTACGAGCAGTACTTC.

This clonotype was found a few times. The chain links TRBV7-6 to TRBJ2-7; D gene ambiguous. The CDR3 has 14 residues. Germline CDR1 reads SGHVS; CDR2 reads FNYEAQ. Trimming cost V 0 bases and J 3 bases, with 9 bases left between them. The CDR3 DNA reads TGTGCCAGCAGCTTAGCGGGGTTCAACTACGAGCAGTACTTC. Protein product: CASSLAGFNYEQYF.

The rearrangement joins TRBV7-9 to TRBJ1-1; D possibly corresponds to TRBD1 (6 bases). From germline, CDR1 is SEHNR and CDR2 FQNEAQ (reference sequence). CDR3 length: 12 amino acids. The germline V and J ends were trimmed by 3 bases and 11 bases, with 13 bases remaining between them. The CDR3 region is CASSLEGHGAFF. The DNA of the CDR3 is TGTGCCAGCAGCTTGGAGGGACACGGGGCTTTCTTT.

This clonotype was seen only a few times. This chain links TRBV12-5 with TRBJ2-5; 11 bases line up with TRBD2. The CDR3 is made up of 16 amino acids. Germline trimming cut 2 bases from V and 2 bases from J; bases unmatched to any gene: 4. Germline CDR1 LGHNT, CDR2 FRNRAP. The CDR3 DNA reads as TGTGCTAGTGGTTTGTGGGCTAGCGGGGGGCAAGAGACCCAGTACTTC. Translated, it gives CASGLWASGGQETQYF.

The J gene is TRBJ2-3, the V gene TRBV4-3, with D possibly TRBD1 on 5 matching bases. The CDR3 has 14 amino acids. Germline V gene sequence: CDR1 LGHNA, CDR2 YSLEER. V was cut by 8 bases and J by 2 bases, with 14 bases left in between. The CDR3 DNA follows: TGCGCCAGCGCCGACACAGGAACCACAGATACGCAGTATTTT. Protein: CASADTGTTDTQYF.

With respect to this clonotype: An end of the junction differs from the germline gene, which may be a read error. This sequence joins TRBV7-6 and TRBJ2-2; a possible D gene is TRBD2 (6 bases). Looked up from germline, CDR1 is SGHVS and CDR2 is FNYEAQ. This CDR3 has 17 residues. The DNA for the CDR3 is TGTGACAGCAGCTATCCGTCGGGCAGGGAGGTCACCGGGGAGCTGTTTTTT. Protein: CDSSYPSGREVTGELFF.